A single sample is the source of the 24 T cell receptor beta chains below, sequenced in a study of T cells in tuberculosis listed by TCRdb under 2018. The receptor library was made with the immunoSEQ multiplex PCR assay. TCRdb stores this immuneACCESS table with in-frame sequences only. Part of the clones is absent; in the studies checked, under half of the shortfall reflects unresolved V genes, and no reason is known for the rest. Here the sample has tens of thousands of clones; 80% to 95% occur a single time. Together, the top ten hold roughly 2.3% of the sample. The time point label, read with the paper, signifies: new active TB diagnosis, blood taken before or within 7 days of starting treatment. Sequences were derived from PBMCs, sampled at tuberculosis diagnosis. The receptor set was obtained from an adult with tuberculosis.

The chain uses TRBV5-1 and TRBJ1-4; no clear D. Germline V CDR1 and CDR2: SGHRS, YFSETQ. Trimming stripped 0 bases from V and 5 bases from J, with 8 bases between. The CDR3 consists of 14 residues. The CDR3 DNA sequence: TGCGCCAGCAGCTTGGGCAGGCCGAATGAAAAACTGTTTTTT. Translated, it gives CASSLGRPNEKLFF.

The chain carries TRBV5-1 and TRBJ2-7, with 11 bases fitting TRBD1. CDR3 length: 13 residues. J gave up 6 bases and V 4 bases, and 3 bases lay outside the gene matches. The germline V gene has CDR1 SGHRS and CDR2 YFSETQ. CDR3 sequence (DNA): TGCGCCAGCAGCCCGGGGACAGGGGGCGAGCAGTACGTC. Translated: CASSPGTGGEQYV.

This sequence joins TRBV20-1 and TRBJ1-4, with D unclear. The CDR3 spans 11 residues. In germline, CDR1 is DFQATT, CDR2 SNEGSKA (reference sequence). The CDR3 DNA follows: TGCAGGGAGTCGAGGGAGGAAAAACTGTTTTTT. It specifies CRESREEKLFF.

The CDR3 DNA follows: TGTGCCAGCAGTGACCCAGGGGGCTATGGCTACACCTTC. As protein: CASSDPGGYGYTF. The rearrangement uses TRBV6-4 and TRBJ1-2, with 7 bases matching TRBD1. This CDR3 spans 13 amino acids. The V segment lost 2 bases and the J segment 4 bases; nucleotides outside the gene matches: 1. Germline V gene sequence: CDR1 MRHNA, CDR2 SNTAGT.

J is TRBJ2-7 and V is TRBV7-6, with 7 bases that match TRBD1. Germline CDR1 reads SGHVS; CDR2 reads FNYEAQ. CDR3 size: 12 residues. Trimming took 5 bases from V and 3 from J; bases not matched to a gene: 1. CDR3 DNA: TGTGCCAGCAGCCCAGGGGGCTACGAGCAGTACTTC. Translating it yields CASSPGGYEQYF.

This clone is a singleton in its sample. The chain recombines TRBV25-1 with TRBJ1-2; D is uncertain. The CDR3 loop spans 15 amino acids. In germline, CDR1 is MGHDK, CDR2 SYGVNS. Trimming shortened V by 2 bases and J by 3 bases, and 13 bases separated the two germline ends. CDR3 loop: CASSESKQIDYGYTF. The CDR3 DNA reads TGTGCCAGCAGTGAAAGTAAACAAATCGACTATGGCTACACCTTC.

This clone was detected once. The chain uses TRBV7-6 and TRBJ2-1, with 9 bases fitting TRBD2. This CDR3 is 15 amino acids long. Germline CDR1 is SGHVS and CDR2 is FNYEAQ. J was trimmed by 8 bases and V by 2 bases; bases with no gene match: 7. The chain's CDR3 is CASSLLGGGAHEQFF. In DNA, the CDR3 is TGTGCCAGCAGCTTATTAGGCGGGGGGGCTCATGAGCAGTTCTTC.

The rearrangement uses TRBV4-3 and TRBJ1-6, with D possibly matching TRBD1 (6 bases). Per the germline V gene, CDR1 is LGHNA and CDR2 is YSLEER. There are 16 residues in the CDR3. V lost 0 bases, J lost 10 bases, and 16 bases lay in between. The CDR3 spells CASSQEGIGGRSPLHF. The CDR3 DNA is TGCGCCAGCAGCCAAGAAGGGATAGGGGGAAGGTCACCCCTCCACTTT.

The rearrangement links TRBV7-6 to TRBJ1-4; tentative D call: TRBD1 (6 bases). The CDR3 extends over 16 amino acids. V gave up 5 bases and J gave up 7 bases, with 20 bases separating them. The V gene's germline CDR1 is SGHVS and CDR2 FNYEAQ. The CDR3 DNA reads as TGTGCCAGCAGCCCCTCTCAAGGGGGTTCGGCTGAAAAACTGTTTTTT. This codes for CASSPSQGGSAEKLFF.

This chain uses TRBV6-1 with TRBJ1-2, with D possibly TRBD1 on 5 matching bases. This CDR3 is built from 15 residues. The germline gives CDR1 MNHNS, CDR2 SASEGT. V was shortened by 0 bases and J by 2 bases, with 10 bases between the two germline ends. The DNA of the CDR3 is TGTGCCAGCAGTGAAGCGCTTGGACAAAACTATGGCTACACCTTC. Amino acids: CASSEALGQNYGYTF.

The genes are TRBV29-1 and TRBJ2-3, with D unclear. V was pared by 5 bases and J by 0 bases, with 9 bases between. The germline V gene has CDR1 SQVTM and CDR2 ANQGSEA. The CDR3 covers 13 residues. The CDR3 DNA reads TGCAGCGTTTCCTTTGGCAGCACAGATACGCAGTATTTT. This sequence encodes CSVSFGSTDTQYF.

The chain has TRBV6-1 and TRBJ2-1, with TRBD2 identical over 9 bases. The CDR3 loop spans 15 amino acids. Germline V CDR1 and CDR2: MNHNS, SASEGT. J lost 8 bases, V lost 2 bases, and 7 bases had no gene match. The CDR3 DNA reads TGTGCCAGCAGTGAAACAAGCGGGGGGCCCGATGAGCAGTTCTTC. Its protein product is CASSETSGGPDEQFF.

The chain uses TRBV6-5 and TRBJ2-3; 9 nucleotides line up with TRBD1. The junction had 2 bases not matched to a gene; V was cut back by 0 bases and J by 1 base. The CDR3 totals 16 residues. The germline V gene has CDR1 MNHEY and CDR2 SVGAGI. The CDR3 loop is CASSYSRTGGTDTQYF. The CDR3 DNA reads TGTGCCAGCAGTTACTCCCGGACAGGGGGCACAGATACGCAGTATTTT.

V and J are TRBV30 and TRBJ1-5; TRBD1 agrees at 7 bases. CDR1 is GTSNPN, CDR2 SVGIG, per germline (reference sequence). Trimming cost V 1 base and J 4 bases; bases outside gene matches: 4. The CDR3 loop spans 14 amino acids. The CDR3 nucleotides read TGTGCCTGGAGTGGGGGGACAGCGAATCAGCCCCAGCATTTT. As protein: CAWSGGTANQPQHF.

This sequence joins TRBV5-1 and TRBJ1-2; weak D call: TRBD1 (6 bases). The CDR3 length is 13 residues. Trimming left V 4 bases short and J 8 bases short, with 15 bases between. Looked up from germline, CDR1 is SGHRS and CDR2 is YFSETQ. The CDR3, as DNA: TGCGCCAGCAGCCCCCGGGACATCTGGGGCTACACCTTC. As protein: CASSPRDIWGYTF.

The gene calls are TRBV7-8 and TRBJ2-7; 7 nucleotides line up with TRBD1. CDR3 size: 17 residues. Germline CDR1 SGHVS, CDR2 FQNEAQ. The trim removed 3 bases at V and 5 bases at J, leaving 16 bases unmatched. CDR3 loop: CASSLGPDRAPLDEQYV. The CDR3 DNA reads TGTGCCAGCAGCTTGGGACCCGACAGGGCCCCTTTGGACGAGCAGTACGTC.

The chain joins TRBV6-5 to TRBJ2-2, with 9 bases lining up with TRBD1. V shed 2 bases, J shed 3 bases, and the junction held 4 bases outside the gene matches. In germline, CDR1 is MNHEY, CDR2 SVGAGI. The CDR3 length is 16 residues. CDR3 coding DNA: TGTGCCAGCAGTTACAGATGGACAGGGGACACCGGGGAGCTGTTTTTT. It specifies CASSYRWTGDTGELFF.

The chain carries TRBV4-1 and TRBJ2-1; D remains ambiguous. V dropped 1 base and J dropped 0 bases, with 10 bases sitting between them. CDR1 MGHRA and CDR2 YSYEKL come from the germline V gene. The CDR3 runs 16 residues. The CDR3 nucleotides are TGCGCCAGCAGCCAAGGTCGACTCCACTCCTACAATGAGCAGTTCTTC. Amino acid sequence: CASSQGRLHSYNEQFF.

The chain recombines TRBV10-1 with TRBJ2-2; the D gene is possibly TRBD2 (6 bases). Trimming removed 0 bases from V and 0 bases from J, with 11 bases in between. The CDR3 extends over 17 amino acids. The germline V gene has CDR1 WNHNN and CDR2 SYGVQD (reference sequence). The CDR3 region is CASSESWGVANTGELFF. The DNA for the CDR3 is TGCGCCAGCAGTGAGTCGTGGGGGGTGGCGAACACCGGGGAGCTGTTTTTT.

This clone was recorded only once. This chain links TRBV5-1 with TRBJ2-1; 13 bases are shared with TRBD2. Trimming cost V 4 bases and J 3 bases; bases outside gene matches: 4. The CDR3 is 16 amino acids. CDR1 SGHRS and CDR2 YFSETQ come from the germline V gene. The CDR3 protein is CASSTRLAGGYNEQFF. CDR3 DNA sequence: TGCGCCAGCAGCACCCGACTAGCGGGGGGCTACAATGAGCAGTTCTTC. Full variable domain (outside the CDR3, taken from reference TRBV5-1 and TRBJ2-1): KAGVTQTPRYLIKTRGQQVTLSCSPISGHRSVSWYQQTPGQGLQFLFEYFSETQRNKGNFPGRFSGRQFSNSRSEMNVSTLELGDSALYLCASSTRLAGGYNEQFFGPGTRLTVL.

This chain uses TRBV6-4 with TRBJ1-2, with D hard to call. Per germline, CDR1 MRHNA and CDR2 SNTAGT. V was clipped by 0 bases and J by 2 bases, with 13 bases between them. The CDR3 spans 16 residues. The CDR3 DNA is TGTGCCAGCAGTGACTCGACTCGCAGAGACAACTATGGCTACACCTTC. Its translation is CASSDSTRRDNYGYTF.

This rearrangement joins TRBV4-3 to TRBJ1-2, with D unresolved. CDR3 length: 14 residues. The germline CDR1 and CDR2 sequences are LGHNA and YSLEER. Trimming shortened V by 4 bases and J by 7 bases, and 16 bases separated the two germline ends. CDR3 residues: CASSPRGREGGYTF. The CDR3 coding sequence is TGCGCCAGCAGCCCCCGAGGGCGGGAGGGTGGCTACACCTTC.

The chain recombines TRBV14 with TRBJ1-3; the D gene is possibly TRBD1 (6 bases). The CDR3 contains 16 residues. Trimming shortened V by 4 bases and J by 0 bases, and 13 bases separated the two germline ends. Germline V CDR1 and CDR2: SGHDN, FVKESK. CDR3 DNA sequence: TGTGCCAGCAGCCCCCAGGGGAGTATCTCTGGAAACACCATATATTTT. It specifies CASSPQGSISGNTIYF.

The CDR3 spells CASSIRQGASQPQHF. CDR3 DNA: TGTGCCAGTAGTATACGGCAGGGGGCAAGTCAGCCCCAGCATTTT. V is TRBV19 and J is TRBJ1-5; 8 bases are a match to TRBD1. This CDR3 has 15 amino acids. Trimming at V came to 2 bases and at J to 6 bases, leaving 6 bases not matched to a gene. Germline lookup yields CDR1 LNHDA and CDR2 SQIVND (reference sequence).